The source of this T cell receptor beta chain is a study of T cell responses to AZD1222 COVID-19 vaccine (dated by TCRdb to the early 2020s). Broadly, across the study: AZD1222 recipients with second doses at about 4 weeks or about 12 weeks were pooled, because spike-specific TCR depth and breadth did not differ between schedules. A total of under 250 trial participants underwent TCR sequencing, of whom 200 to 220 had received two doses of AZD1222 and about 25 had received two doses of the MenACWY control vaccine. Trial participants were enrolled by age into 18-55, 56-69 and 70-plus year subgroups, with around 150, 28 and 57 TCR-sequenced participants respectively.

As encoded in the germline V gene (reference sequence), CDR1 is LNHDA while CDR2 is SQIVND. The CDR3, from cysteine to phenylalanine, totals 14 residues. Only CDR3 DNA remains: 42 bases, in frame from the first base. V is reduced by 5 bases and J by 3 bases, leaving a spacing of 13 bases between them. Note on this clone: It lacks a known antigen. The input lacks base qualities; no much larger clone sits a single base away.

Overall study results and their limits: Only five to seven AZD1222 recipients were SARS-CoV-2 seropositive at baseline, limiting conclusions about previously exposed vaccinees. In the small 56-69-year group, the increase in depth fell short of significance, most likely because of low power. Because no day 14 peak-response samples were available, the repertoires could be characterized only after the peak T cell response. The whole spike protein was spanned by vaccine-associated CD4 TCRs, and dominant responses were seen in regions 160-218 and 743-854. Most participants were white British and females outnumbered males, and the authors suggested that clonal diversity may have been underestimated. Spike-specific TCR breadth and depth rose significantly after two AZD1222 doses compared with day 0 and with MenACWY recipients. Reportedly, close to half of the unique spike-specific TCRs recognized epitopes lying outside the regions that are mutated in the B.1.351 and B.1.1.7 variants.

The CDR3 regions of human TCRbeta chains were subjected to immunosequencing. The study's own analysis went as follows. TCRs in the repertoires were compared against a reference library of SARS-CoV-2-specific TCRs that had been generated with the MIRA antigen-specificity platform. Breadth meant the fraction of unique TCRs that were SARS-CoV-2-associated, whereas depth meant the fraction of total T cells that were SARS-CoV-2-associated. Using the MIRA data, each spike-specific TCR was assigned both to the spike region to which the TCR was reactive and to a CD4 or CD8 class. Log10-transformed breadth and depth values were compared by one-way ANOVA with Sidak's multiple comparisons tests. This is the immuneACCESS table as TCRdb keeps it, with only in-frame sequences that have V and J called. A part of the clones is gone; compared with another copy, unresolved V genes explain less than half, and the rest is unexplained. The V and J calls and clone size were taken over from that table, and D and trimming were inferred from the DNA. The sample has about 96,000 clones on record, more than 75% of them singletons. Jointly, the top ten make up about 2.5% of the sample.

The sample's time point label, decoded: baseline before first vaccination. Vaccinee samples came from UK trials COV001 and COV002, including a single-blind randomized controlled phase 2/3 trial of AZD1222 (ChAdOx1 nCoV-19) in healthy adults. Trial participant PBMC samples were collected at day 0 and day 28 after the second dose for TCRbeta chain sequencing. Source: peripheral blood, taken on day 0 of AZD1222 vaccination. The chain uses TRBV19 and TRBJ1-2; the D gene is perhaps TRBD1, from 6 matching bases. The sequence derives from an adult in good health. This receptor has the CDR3 CASSLQGIDYGYTF. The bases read TGTGCCAGTAGTCTACAGGGAATAGACTATGGCTACACCTTC.